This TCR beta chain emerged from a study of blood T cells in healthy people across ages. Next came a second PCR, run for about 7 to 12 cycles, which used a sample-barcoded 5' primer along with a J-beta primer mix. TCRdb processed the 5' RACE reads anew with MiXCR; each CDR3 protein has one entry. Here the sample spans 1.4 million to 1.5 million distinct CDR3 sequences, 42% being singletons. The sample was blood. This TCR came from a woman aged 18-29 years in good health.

As DNA, the CDR3 is TGTGCCAGCAGTGTTGACCGGTATTCACCCCTCCACTTT. As protein: CASSVDRYSPLHF. The V and J genes are TRBV12-3 or TRBV12-4 and TRBJ1-6; D is unresolved. The V end lost 5 bases, the J end lost 8 bases, and 10 bases lay between the germline ends. The CDR3 consists of 13 residues.